The clone carrying this T cell receptor (beta chain) was detected many times. The antigen remains unidentified. Amplification of TCR beta CDR3 regions was performed using RNA transcripts as template. A first-round RT-PCR of the TCR CDR3 used the HTBI primer set. In TCRdb, the multiplex PCR reads were re-called with MiXCR into one record per CDR3 protein. There are about 570,000 distinct CDR3 sequences in the sample; just over 45% occur only once, and 15% to 20% lies in the top ten. The sample is drawn from a study of T cells in Graves' hyperthyroidism and ophthalmopathy. Findings of the study overall: Peripheral blood also featured most of the thyroid clonotypes expanded above 0.001.

Sequenced material: peripheral blood or thyroid tissue (not recorded which). This receptor was identified in an adult woman with Graves' disease, either hyperthyroidism or ophthalmopathy (not recorded which).

The CDR3 nucleotides read TGTGCCAGTACGGAGGGAAGGTGGAACACCATATATTTT. Amino acid sequence: CASTEGRWNTIYF. The rearrangement uses TRBV19 and TRBJ1-3, with no clear D. The ends were cut back, 7 bases at V and 7 bases at J, with 14 bases in the middle. This CDR3 is built from 13 residues. Germline V gives CDR1 LNHDA, CDR2 SQIVND (reference sequence).